The clone carrying this T cell receptor beta chain was found many times. Its specificity is not known. V lost 6 bases and J lost 5, with 13 bases in between. This CDR3 has 13 residues. Per the germline V gene, CDR1 is KGHSH and CDR2 is LQKENI. The authors reverse transcribed all of the isolated RNA, so sequencing captured expressed TCRB transcripts. Repertoires were generated with immunoSEQ multiplex PCR, while TCRdb's copy carries only in-frame clones and drops some. The table records a few hundred thousand clones, about 10% of them present only once. The data were taken from a study of beta chain features in type 1 diabetes. It was via CD45RO/CCR7/CD25/CD127/CD95/CD27 that CD4+ naive, central memory, regulatory and stem cell-like memory cells were sorted. General study points: Insertion counts at VDJ junctions were lower in type 1 diabetes patients, who also showed more deletions there. Short templates might get an advantage during PCR, and this would be equal in patients and controls. All four CD4+ subsets from Type 1 diabetes patients carried moderately but significantly shorter TCRB CDR3s.

The TCR was taken from a man younger than 45 with type 1 diabetes. Sequenced input: central memory CD4+ T cells from blood. The chain combines TRBV18 with TRBJ1-1; a possible D gene is TRBD1 (5 bases). CDR3 DNA: TGTGCCAGCTCCTATCAGGGAGGAACTGAAGCTTTCTTT. This sequence encodes CASSYQGGTEAFF.